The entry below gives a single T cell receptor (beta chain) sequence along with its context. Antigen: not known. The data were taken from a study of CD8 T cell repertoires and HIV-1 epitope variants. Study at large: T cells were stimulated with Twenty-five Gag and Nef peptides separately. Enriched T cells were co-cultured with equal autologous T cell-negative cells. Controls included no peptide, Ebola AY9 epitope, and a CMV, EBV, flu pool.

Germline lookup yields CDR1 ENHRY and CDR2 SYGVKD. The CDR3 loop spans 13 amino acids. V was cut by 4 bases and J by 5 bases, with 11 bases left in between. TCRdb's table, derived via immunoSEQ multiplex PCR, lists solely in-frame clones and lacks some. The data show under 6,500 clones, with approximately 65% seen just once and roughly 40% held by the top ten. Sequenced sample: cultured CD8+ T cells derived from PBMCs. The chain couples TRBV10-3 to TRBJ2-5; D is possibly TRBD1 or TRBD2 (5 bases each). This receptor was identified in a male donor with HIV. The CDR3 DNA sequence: TGTGCCATCAGTGTAAGAGAGGGGGAGACCCAGTACTTC. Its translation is CAISVREGETQYF.